This T cell receptor (beta chain) appears in the sequencing data of a study of T cell responses to AZD1222 COVID-19 vaccine. This CDR3 spans 15 amino acids. Germline assignment: CDR1 GTSNPN and CDR2 SVGIG (reference sequence). V lost 0 bases, J lost 2 bases, and 12 bases lay in between. Only in-frame clones appear in the TCRdb table, and some are missing; sequencing was by immunoSEQ multiplex PCR. The data hold around 140,000 clones, with 91% observed a single time. Regarding the study as a whole: Donors were largely white British and mainly female; clonal diversity was possibly underestimated. Among AZD1222 vaccinees, only six or seven were seropositive at baseline.

Worth noting for this clone: Its target is not known.

Material: peripheral blood, obtained on day 0 of AZD1222 vaccination. The clonotype was recovered from an adult in good health. This chain uses TRBV30 with TRBJ2-3, with no clear D. The CDR3 loop reads CAWSVERFFTDTQYF. The CDR3 DNA reads TGTGCCTGGAGTGTGGAAAGGTTTTTCACAGATACGCAGTATTTT.